Only a few counts were recorded for the clone carrying this TCR beta chain. This entry is derived from a study of CD8 T cells in ankylosing spondylitis. The CDR3 is made up of 16 amino acids. V lost 3 bases, J lost 2 bases, and 3 bases stayed unmatched. One entry per CDR3 protein, called by TCRdb with MiXCR from the 5' RACE reads. The sample holds roughly 130,000 distinct CDR3 sequences, around 15% seen once. Sequenced: blood, either unsorted or a sorted T cell fraction (not recorded which). The chain links TRBV12-3 or TRBV12-4 to TRBJ1-5, with 11 bases identical to TRBD1. The TCR comes from a female donor with ankylosing spondylitis or in good health (not recorded which). The CDR3 region is CASSFGTGGGNQPQHF. CDR3 coding DNA: TGTGCCAGCAGTTTCGGGACAGGGGGAGGCAATCAGCCCCAGCATTTT.